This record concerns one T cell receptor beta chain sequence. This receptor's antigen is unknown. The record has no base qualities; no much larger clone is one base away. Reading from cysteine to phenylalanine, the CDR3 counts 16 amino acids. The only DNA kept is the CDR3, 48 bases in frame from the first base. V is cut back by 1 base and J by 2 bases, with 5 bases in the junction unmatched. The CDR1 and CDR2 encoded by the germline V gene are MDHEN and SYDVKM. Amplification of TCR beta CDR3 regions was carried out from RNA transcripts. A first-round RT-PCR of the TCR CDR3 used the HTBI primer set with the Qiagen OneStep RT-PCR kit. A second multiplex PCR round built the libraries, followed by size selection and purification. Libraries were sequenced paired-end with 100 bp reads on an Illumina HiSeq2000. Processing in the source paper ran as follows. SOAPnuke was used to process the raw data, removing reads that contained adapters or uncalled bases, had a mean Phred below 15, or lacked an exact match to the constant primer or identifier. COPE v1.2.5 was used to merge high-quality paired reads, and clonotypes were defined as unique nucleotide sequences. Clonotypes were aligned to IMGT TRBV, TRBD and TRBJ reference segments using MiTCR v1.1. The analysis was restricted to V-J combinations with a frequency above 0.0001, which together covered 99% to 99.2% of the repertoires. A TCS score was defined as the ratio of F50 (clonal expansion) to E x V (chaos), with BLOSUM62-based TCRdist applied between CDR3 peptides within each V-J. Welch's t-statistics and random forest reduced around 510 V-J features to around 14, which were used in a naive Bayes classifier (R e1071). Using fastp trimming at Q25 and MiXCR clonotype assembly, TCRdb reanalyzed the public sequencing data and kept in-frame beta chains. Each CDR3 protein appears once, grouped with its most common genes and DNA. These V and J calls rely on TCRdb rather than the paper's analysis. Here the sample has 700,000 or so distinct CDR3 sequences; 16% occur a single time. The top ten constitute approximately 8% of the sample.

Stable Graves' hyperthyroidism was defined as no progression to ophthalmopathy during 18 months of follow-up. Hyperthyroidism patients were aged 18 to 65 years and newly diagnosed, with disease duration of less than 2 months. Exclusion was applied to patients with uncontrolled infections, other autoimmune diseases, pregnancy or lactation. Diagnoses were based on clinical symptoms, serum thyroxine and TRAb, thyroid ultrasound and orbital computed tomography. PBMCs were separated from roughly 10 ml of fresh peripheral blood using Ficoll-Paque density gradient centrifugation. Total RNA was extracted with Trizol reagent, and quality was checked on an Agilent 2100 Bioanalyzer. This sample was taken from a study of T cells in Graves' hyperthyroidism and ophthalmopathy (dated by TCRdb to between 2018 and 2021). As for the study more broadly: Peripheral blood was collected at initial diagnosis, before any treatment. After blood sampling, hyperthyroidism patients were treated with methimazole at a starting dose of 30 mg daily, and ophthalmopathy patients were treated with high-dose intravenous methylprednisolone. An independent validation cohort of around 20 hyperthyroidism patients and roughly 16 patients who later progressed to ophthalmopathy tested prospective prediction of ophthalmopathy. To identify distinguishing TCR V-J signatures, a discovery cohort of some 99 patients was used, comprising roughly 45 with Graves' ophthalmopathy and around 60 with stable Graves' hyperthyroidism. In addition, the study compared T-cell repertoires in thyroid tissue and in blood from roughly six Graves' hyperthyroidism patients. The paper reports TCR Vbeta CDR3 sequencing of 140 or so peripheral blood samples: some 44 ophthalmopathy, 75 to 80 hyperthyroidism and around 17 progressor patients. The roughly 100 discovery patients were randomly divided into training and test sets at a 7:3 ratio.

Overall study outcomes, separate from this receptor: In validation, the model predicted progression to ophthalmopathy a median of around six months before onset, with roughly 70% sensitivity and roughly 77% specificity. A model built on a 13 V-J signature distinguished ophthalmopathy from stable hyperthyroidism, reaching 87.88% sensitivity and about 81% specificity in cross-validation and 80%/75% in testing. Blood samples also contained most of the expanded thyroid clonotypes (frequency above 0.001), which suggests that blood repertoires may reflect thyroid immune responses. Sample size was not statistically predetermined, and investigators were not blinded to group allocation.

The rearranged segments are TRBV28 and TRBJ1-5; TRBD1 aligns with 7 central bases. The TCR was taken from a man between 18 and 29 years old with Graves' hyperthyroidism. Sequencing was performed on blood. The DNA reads TGTGCCAGCAGTTTATCACAGGGGAAAGGCAATCAGCCCCAGCATTTT. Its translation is CASSLSQGKGNQPQHF. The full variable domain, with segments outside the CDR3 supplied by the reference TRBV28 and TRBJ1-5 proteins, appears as DVKVTQSSRYLVKRTGEKVFLECVQDMDHENMFWYRQDPGLGLRLIYFSYDVKMKEKGDIPEGYSVSREKKERFSLILESASTNQTSMYLCASSLSQGKGNQPQHFGDGTRLSIL.